This TCR beta chain was sequenced for a study of blood T cell repertoires in COVID-19. Study-wide context: T cells, B-cell-depleted T cells, or PBMCs provided the cDNA or gDNA that served as material.

Assay used: immunoSEQ multiplex PCR; TCRdb lists only in-frame clones, some missing. The data contain 250,000 to 350,000 clones, around 85% of them singletons. The V and J ends lost 2 bases and 3 bases respectively, with 11 bases between them. CDR3 length: 15 amino acids. Germline V gene data show CDR1 as SNHLY and CDR2 as FYNNEI. The sequencing sample was made of PBMCs or T cells enriched from blood (not recorded which). The chain couples TRBV2 to TRBJ1-5; D remains ambiguous. The TCR sequence derives from a woman aged 45-65 years who had recovered from COVID-19. The CDR3 is CASSELAGNNQPQHF. CDR3 nucleotides: TGTGCCAGCAGTGAACTGGCCGGGAACAATCAGCCCCAGCATTTT.